This T cell receptor beta chain was sequenced for a study of blood T cell repertoires in COVID-19. Germline V gene data show CDR1 as MNHEY and CDR2 as SVGAGI. The CDR3 is 12 residues long. V was clipped by 3 bases and J by 7 bases, with 10 bases between them. Sequencing was performed with immunoSEQ multiplex PCR; in TCRdb, only in-frame clones are kept and a portion is missing. The table includes some 200,000 clones, around 81% detected once. This clonotype was obtained from a woman between 55 and 75 years old with acute or convalescent COVID-19. The rearrangement joins TRBV6-5 to TRBJ2-7; possible D gene TRBD2, 5 bases. Sequenced sample: peripheral blood. Here the CDR3 reads CASSYISGEQYF. For the CDR3, the DNA is TGTGCCAGCAGTTATATATCGGGAGAGCAGTACTTC.